This T cell receptor beta chain was obtained from a study of blood T cells in healthy people across ages. V was trimmed by 0 bases and J by 4 bases, leaving 14 bases between them. In germline, CDR1 is LGHNA, CDR2 YNFKEQ. The CDR3 is 16 residues long. Then a second PCR, running about 6 to 12 cycles, was carried out with a sample-barcoded 5' primer and a J-beta primer mix. Every cDNA molecule bore a tag from a template-switch adaptor containing 12 random nucleotides. TCRdb re-called the 5' RACE reads through MiXCR, storing one row per CDR3 protein. The sample consists of fewer than 1,200,000 distinct CDR3 sequences, around 25% of them appearing once. The same data also contributed to another study, on T cells of mothers and their children. Per that study: Primer M1S, used in the second PCR, introduced sample barcodes and 2-4 random nucleotides.

The source is a girl aged 2 to 10 in good health. The gene calls are TRBV4-2 and TRBJ2-3; possible D gene TRBD2, 6 bases. Sequenced: blood. The CDR3 DNA reads as TGTGCCAGCAGCCAAGATAAGGGAGAGCGGGCAGATACGCAGTATTTT. Translating gives CASSQDKGERADTQYF.